The present entry profiles one TCR beta chain with its context. What it binds is unknown. The trim removed 3 bases at V and 2 bases at J, leaving 5 bases unmatched. The CDR3 loop spans 15 amino acids. Germline assignment: CDR1 SGHNT and CDR2 YENEEA. The sample originates from a study of cytomegalovirus exposure and HLA in healthy donors. Study conclusions and caveats: Fewer N-insertions (relative to the roughly 610-donor mean) were reportedly seen in an Asian-associated ancestry cluster in a later analysis. Most TCR sequences were seen very rarely across donors, but some public TCRs occurred in many.

PCR amplification relied on 60 Vbeta primers (plus 13 Jbeta primers). The method was immunoSEQ multiplex PCR; TCRdb's version includes in-frame clones alone and lacks a portion of them. Here the sample spans roughly 100,000 clones, approximately 72% being singletons. The TCR sequence derives from a woman between 45 and 65 years old in good health and CMV-seronegative. This chain connects TRBV11-3 to TRBJ2-3, with 7 bases lining up with TRBD2. The sample taken for sequencing was PBMCs. The CDR3 reads CASSFGLAATDTQYF. The CDR3 DNA is TGTGCCAGCAGCTTCGGCCTAGCGGCCACAGATACGCAGTATTTT.